This passage covers 10 T cell receptor beta chains from one sample sequenced in a study of blood T cells in healthy people across ages. A second about 6 to 12 cycle PCR used barcoded and J-beta primers. A single record per CDR3 protein comes from TCRdb applying MiXCR to the 5' RACE reads. Of about 800,000 distinct CDR3 sequences in the sample, 46% are singletons; the top ten hold 15% to 20%. The source material was blood. The receptor set was obtained from a man older than 75 in good health.

J is TRBJ2-7 and V is TRBV29-1; 10 positions agree with TRBD2. J gave up 5 bases and V 4 bases, and 5 bases lay outside the gene matches. CDR3 length: 13 amino acids. Germline V gene data show CDR1 as SQVTM and CDR2 as ANQGSEA. This chain's CDR3 is CSVAWGLANEQYF. The CDR3 nucleotides read TGCAGCGTTGCCTGGGGACTAGCGAACGAGCAGTACTTC.

The chain recombines TRBV5-1 with TRBJ1-2, with 9 bases fitting TRBD1. The length of the CDR3 is 15 residues. Losses at the gene ends were 3 bases for V and 8 bases for J; bases not matched to a gene: 11. Germline V lookup: CDR1 SGHRS, CDR2 YFSETQ. The DNA of the CDR3 is TGCGCCAGCAGCTCCGAGACGACAGGGGGTGGAGGCTACACCTTC. Translating gives CASSSETTGGGGYTF.

The table lists this clonotype with a few counts. V usage is TRBV28 and J usage is TRBJ2-1, with D perhaps TRBD2 (6 bases). Gene TRBJ2-7 matches the end of the DNA better, so the J call may be wrong. CDR1 is MDHEN and CDR2 is SYDVKM in the germline V gene. This CDR3 comprises 17 residues. As DNA, the CDR3 is TGTGCCAGCAGTTCCCCGTTAGCGGTCCGCTCCTACAATGAGCAGTACTTC. This encodes CASSSPLAVRSYNEQYF.

The chain couples TRBV20-1 to TRBJ1-2; no firm D call. Germline V gene sequence: CDR1 DFQATT, CDR2 SNEGSKA (reference sequence). V was trimmed by 7 bases and J by 2 bases, leaving 17 bases between them. The CDR3 length is 14 residues. CDR3: CSVIQNDKNYGYTF. The CDR3 DNA reads TGCAGTGTTATTCAGAATGACAAGAACTATGGCTACACCTTC.

The chain combines TRBV12-3 or TRBV12-4 with TRBJ1-1; D may be TRBD1 (5 bases). This CDR3 has 18 amino acids. Trimming took 4 bases from V and 3 from J, leaving 24 bases between them. The CDR3 nucleotides are TGTGCCAGCAGTTCCACACCCTCGGGGGTGGCGGGGGACACTGAAGCTTTCTTT. It yields the protein CASSSTPSGVAGDTEAFF.

This clonotype came up once. The J gene is TRBJ2-7, the V gene TRBV28; D is possibly TRBD1 (8 bases). The tail of the sequence fits TRBJ2-5 better, so the J call may be wrong. The CDR3 totals 14 residues. The V gene's germline CDR1 is MDHEN and CDR2 SYDVKM. CDR3 in amino acids: CASSLTGGEKTQYF. For the CDR3, the DNA is TGTGCCAGCAGTTTAACAGGGGGGGAAAAGACCCAGTACTTC.

The table lists this clonotype with a few counts. The rearrangement uses TRBV12-3 or TRBV12-4 and TRBJ2-2, with D uncertain. V shed 6 bases and J shed 0 bases, with 14 bases lying between them. The CDR3 spans 16 residues. The CDR3, as DNA: TGTGCCAGCAGCGGCTCATTAGTTCCGAACACCGGGGAGCTGTTTTTT. This translates into CASSGSLVPNTGELFF.

This clonotype was counted once. The chain combines TRBV7-2 with TRBJ2-7, with 7 bases fitting TRBD1. Germline values: CDR1 SGHTA, CDR2 FQGNSA. V dropped 5 bases and J dropped 7; count of bases not matched to a gene: 29. CDR3 length equals 20 residues. The CDR3 loop reads CASSQQFDRASYNAHNEQYF. The CDR3 nucleotides read TGTGCCAGCAGCCAACAGTTTGACAGGGCCTCTTATAACGCCCACAATGAGCAGTACTTC.

This clonotype has only one observation. Lacking the conserved final phenylalanine or tryptophan, this CDR3 likely reflects a read error. The chain recombines TRBV12-3 or TRBV12-4 with TRBJ2-3; D may be TRBD1 (5 bases). CDR3 size: 14 residues. The CDR3 DNA sequence: TGTGCCAGCAGTTTGACAGTGAGCACAGATGCGCAGTATTCT. Its translation is CASSLTVSTDAQYS.

The J gene is TRBJ2-3, the V gene TRBV7-2, with 9 bases fitting TRBD2. This CDR3 contains 16 residues. In germline, CDR1 is SGHTA, CDR2 FQGNSA. The V gene end was trimmed by 1 base and the J gene end by 6 bases; junction bases not matched to a gene: 8. The CDR3 DNA follows: TGTGCCAGCAGCTTAGATCTAGCGGGGATTTGGGATACGCAGTATTTT. As protein: CASSLDLAGIWDTQYF.